The 26 T cell receptor beta chains below were found in one sample sequenced in a study of T and B cells in COVID-19 patients. TRB rearrangements were amplified by multiplex PCR with BIOMED2 TRB-A/B primers. TCRdb independently ran MiXCR on the multiplex PCR reads; one entry per CDR3 protein. The sample gives thousands of distinct CDR3 sequences, 25% of which show up once; about 6.4% is in the top ten. TRB was amplified from about 250-500 ng of blood genomic DNA. What was sequenced was blood. These receptor sequences come from a human donor who had recovered from COVID-19.

This clonotype was observed a few times. V and J are TRBV19 and TRBJ2-1; 8 nucleotides align to TRBD1. This CDR3 has 15 residues. The V gene's germline CDR1 is LNHDA and CDR2 SQIVND (reference sequence). The J segment lost 8 bases and the V segment lost 5 bases, leaving 11 bases of the junction unmatched. CDR3 in DNA: TGTGCCAGTAGTTCCCTGACAGGGGAGCTCGATGAGCAGTTCTTC. Amino acids: CASSSLTGELDEQFF.

The chain joins TRBV4-3 to TRBJ2-1; unclear D gene. Germline-derived CDR1 and CDR2 are LGHNA and YSLEER. V was pared by 0 bases and J by 4 bases, with 10 bases between. This CDR3 is 15 amino acids long. The CDR3 region has the DNA TGCGCCAGCAGCCAAGATTACCACGGTTACAATGAGCAGTTCTTC. Protein: CASSQDYHGYNEQFF.

This clonotype occurred a few times. This chain uses TRBV4-2 with TRBJ2-3, with no clear D. The ends were cut back, 4 bases at V and 4 bases at J, with 15 bases in the middle. The CDR3 has 15 residues. Germline lookup yields CDR1 LGHNA and CDR2 YNFKEQ. CDR3 sequence (DNA): TGTGCCAGCAGCCTTCCCGCCTTCTCCGCAGATACGCAGTATTTT. It is translated as CASSLPAFSADTQYF.

This clonotype rates as large. V gene TRBV29-1 combines with J gene TRBJ2-1; 7 bases align to TRBD1. Per the germline V gene, CDR1 is SQVTM and CDR2 is ANQGSEA. V lost 6 bases to trimming and J lost 4 bases; unmatched junction nucleotides: 6. The CDR3 runs to 13 residues. The CDR3 nucleotides are TGCAGCGTCGGACAGGCGGGTTACAATGAGCAGTTCTTC. Its protein is CSVGQAGYNEQFF.

This clonotype came up a few times. The CDR3 sequence: CASSGGGFPNYGYTF. CDR3 nucleotide sequence: TGTGCCAGCAGCGGGGGGGGTTTCCCTAACTATGGCTACACCTTC. The chain combines TRBV7-9 with TRBJ1-2; a possible D gene is TRBD1 (5 bases). Germline V gene lookup returns CDR1 SEHNR and CDR2 FQNEAQ (reference sequence). V was clipped by 5 bases and J by 0 bases, with 13 bases between them. This CDR3 region has 15 residues.

This chain uses TRBV7-9 with TRBJ1-4, with unresolved D. The length of the CDR3 is 15 residues. Trimming pared 5 bases from V and 0 bases from J, leaving 10 bases between. Germline V CDR1 and CDR2: SEHNR, FQNEAQ (reference sequence). The CDR3 nucleotides are TGTGCCAGCAGCCTACAGACGACAACTAATGAAAAACTGTTTTTT. This sequence encodes CASSLQTTTNEKLFF.

About this clonotype itself: Given a much more abundant clone one base away, this may be a read error. This chain connects TRBV6-4 to TRBJ2-3; D may be TRBD2 (5 bases). The CDR3 is 13 amino acids. CDR1 is MRHNA and CDR2 is SNTAGT in the germline V gene. Trimming pared 5 bases from V and 5 bases from J, leaving 11 bases between. Written as DNA, the CDR3 is TGTGCCAGCAGTCCGGGATTCATAGATACGCAGTATTTT. Translating gives CASSPGFIDTQYF.

The rearrangement uses TRBV28 and TRBJ2-3; unclear D gene. The germline V gene has CDR1 MDHEN and CDR2 SYDVKM. The CDR3 is made up of 14 amino acids. Trimming took 3 bases from V and 2 from J, leaving 9 bases between them. This CDR3 reads CASSLWVNTDTQYF. The DNA for the CDR3 is TGTGCCAGCAGTTTGTGGGTGAACACAGATACGCAGTATTTT.

This clonotype was detected many times. The chain links TRBV7-9 to TRBJ2-1; TRBD2 agrees at 8 bases. V lost 3 bases and J lost 5; bases outside the gene matches: 6. In germline, CDR1 is SEHNR, CDR2 FQNEAQ (reference sequence). The CDR3 extends over 15 amino acids. This CDR3 is CASSLRLATNNEQFF. CDR3 nucleotides: TGTGCCAGCAGCTTGAGACTAGCGACGAACAATGAGCAGTTCTTC.

This clonotype was seen only a few times. V gene TRBV5-1 combines with J gene TRBJ2-2; D is uncertain. The V end was cut by 5 bases, the J end by 0 bases, with 11 bases between. The CDR3 runs to 15 residues. CDR1 and CDR2 (germline): SGHRS, YFSETQ. In nucleotides, the CDR3 is TGCGCCAGCAGAGGCTACGCTACGAACACCGGGGAGCTGTTTTTT. Its translation: CASRGYATNTGELFF. The whole variable domain, remainder taken from reference TRBV5-1 and TRBJ2-2, is KAGVTQTPRYLIKTRGQQVTLSCSPISGHRSVSWYQQTPGQGLQFLFEYFSETQRNKGNFPGRFSGRQFSNSRSEMNVSTLELGDSALYLCASRGYATNTGELFFGEGSRLTVL.

This clonotype appeared a single time. The V gene is TRBV20-1, the J gene TRBJ1-1; D perhaps matches TRBD1 (6 bases). Trimming shortened V by 3 bases and J by 6 bases, and 17 bases separated the two germline ends. The CDR3 has 14 amino acids. CDR1 DFQATT and CDR2 SNEGSKA come from the germline V gene (reference sequence). The CDR3 loop reads CSASSRQGRAEAFF. CDR3 nucleotides: TGCAGTGCTAGCTCACGGCAGGGGAGGGCTGAAGCTTTCTTT.

At least ten counts were recorded for this clonotype. The V call is TRBV12-3 or TRBV12-4, the J call TRBJ1-2; the D gene is possibly TRBD1 (6 bases). This CDR3 contains 15 residues. V was cut by 2 bases and J by 2 bases, with 12 bases left in between. The CDR3 nucleotides read TGTGCCAGCAGTTTAAGAGGGGGAGGGAACTATGGCTACACCTTC. Protein: CASSLRGGGNYGYTF.

Within the sample, this clonotype is medium-sized (0.01 to 0.1%). J is TRBJ1-1 and V is TRBV18, with D unresolved. The germline gives CDR1 KGHSH, CDR2 LQKENI. The V end was cut by 3 bases, the J end by 0 bases, with 8 bases between. This CDR3 has 14 residues. CDR3 amino acids: CASSPAEVNTEAFF. CDR3 nucleotide sequence: TGTGCCAGCTCACCGGCAGAGGTGAACACTGAAGCTTTCTTT.

The chain is built from TRBV24-1 and TRBJ2-7; 8 bases are shared with TRBD1. The CDR3 contains 16 residues. Trimming cost V 3 bases and J 3 bases; bases outside gene matches: 9. CDR1 and CDR2 from the germline V gene are KGHDR and SFDVKD. The CDR3 is CATSDTNTGGGYEQYF. CDR3 in DNA: TGTGCCACCAGTGATACGAATACAGGGGGAGGCTACGAGCAGTACTTC.

The rearrangement joins TRBV6-5 to TRBJ2-3; TRBD2 matches at 12 bases. The CDR3 totals 16 residues. V lost 6 bases, J lost 5 bases, and 9 bases stayed unmatched. The germline CDR1 and CDR2 sequences are MNHEY and SVGAGI. The CDR3 DNA follows: TGTGCCAGCAGAGTGACTAGCGGGAGACAGGGAGATACGCAGTATTTT. Translated: CASRVTSGRQGDTQYF.

CDR3 nucleotide sequence: TGCGCCAGCAGCTTGCGTCTAGCGGGGGGGCCGAAGACCCAGTACTTC. This translates into CASSLRLAGGPKTQYF. The J gene is TRBJ2-5, the V gene TRBV5-1; TRBD2 aligns across 12 bases. Germline V CDR1 and CDR2: SGHRS, YFSETQ. The CDR3 runs to 16 residues. After removal of 1 base from V and 6 bases from J, the junction contained 7 bases not matched to a gene.

Only a few counts were recorded for this clonotype. The rearrangement links TRBV28 to TRBJ2-6; a possible D gene is TRBD1 (6 bases). Deletions cut 5 bases from V and 4 bases from J, with 12 bases between. Germline V gene sequence: CDR1 MDHEN, CDR2 SYDVKM. This CDR3 spans 15 amino acids. The CDR3 DNA sequence: TGTGCCAGCAGTGCACCCGGGACAGGGGCCAACGTCCTGACTTTC. Translating it yields CASSAPGTGANVLTF. The entire variable domain, with the rest obtained from reference TRBV28 and TRBJ2-6, is as follows: DVKVTQSSRYLVKRTGEKVFLECVQDMDHENMFWYRQDPGLGLRLIYFSYDVKMKEKGDIPEGYSVSREKKERFSLILESASTNQTSMYLCASSAPGTGANVLTFGAGSRLTVL.

This clonotype was seen repeatedly, ten times or more. This chain links TRBV5-1 with TRBJ2-1; 8 bases line up with TRBD2. V dropped 2 bases and J dropped 5; count of bases not matched to a gene: 3. Germline V lookup: CDR1 SGHRS, CDR2 YFSETQ. This CDR3 is 14 amino acids long. CDR3 bases: TGCGCCAGCAGCTTAGCGGGGGATAACAATGAGCAGTTCTTC. Translation gives CASSLAGDNNEQFF.

This clonotype is categorized as medium-sized. The chain combines TRBV19 with TRBJ1-5; D unresolved. CDR3 size: 16 residues. Trimming stripped 6 bases from V and 3 bases from J, with 18 bases between. The germline CDR1 and CDR2 sequences are LNHDA and SQIVND (reference sequence). Here the CDR3 DNA reads TGTGCCAGTAGCATTCCCACGACCCTGCCCAATCAGCCCCAGCATTTT. As protein: CASSIPTTLPNQPQHF. The variable domain in full, with the rest retrieved from reference TRBV19 and TRBJ1-5, is DGGITQSPKYLFRKEGQNVTLSCEQNLNHDAMYWYRQDPGQGLRLIYYSQIVNDFQKGDIAEGYSVSREKKESFPLTVTSAQKNPTAFYLCASSIPTTLPNQPQHFGDGTRLSIL.

This clonotype is medium-sized (0.01 to 0.1%) within its sample. The rearrangement uses TRBV6-5 and TRBJ1-6; unclear D gene. Trimming pared 8 bases from V and 0 bases from J, leaving 11 bases between. Looked up from germline, CDR1 is MNHEY and CDR2 is SVGAGI. The CDR3 sequence is 15 residues long. CDR3 bases: TGTGCCAGCTCGATGGGCAGCTCCTATAATTCACCCCTCCACTTT. It translates to CASSMGSSYNSPLHF.

This clonotype showed up just a few times. The chain employs TRBV14 and TRBJ1-1, with D uncertain. Germline values: CDR1 SGHDN, CDR2 FVKESK. The CDR3 covers 13 residues. V gave up 3 bases and J gave up 1 base, with 6 bases separating them. CDR3 nucleotides: TGTGCCAGCAGCCAGGTTTCGAACACTGAAGCTTTCTTT. It translates to CASSQVSNTEAFF.

Ten or more counts support this clonotype. The chain uses TRBV24-1 and TRBJ2-3; D may be TRBD1 (6 bases). The ends were cut back, 9 bases at V and 2 bases at J, with 14 bases in the middle. CDR1 is KGHDR and CDR2 is SFDVKD in the germline V gene. The CDR3 is made up of 14 amino acids. The CDR3 loop is CATRKGHTTDTQYF. CDR3 nucleotide sequence: TGTGCCACCCGGAAGGGACATACCACAGATACGCAGTATTTT.

This clonotype was found many times. The chain employs TRBV7-2 and TRBJ2-2; D is unresolved. Germline CDR1 SGHTA, CDR2 FQGNSA. Trimming pared 1 base from V and 5 bases from J, leaving 8 bases between. The CDR3 has 14 residues. The CDR3 spells CASSLVTPTGELFF. The CDR3 DNA reads as TGTGCCAGCAGCTTAGTAACTCCAACCGGGGAGCTGTTTTTT.

This clonotype qualifies as medium-sized (0.01 to 0.1%). The V call is TRBV5-4, the J call TRBJ2-1; unclear D gene. V was trimmed by 3 bases and J by 8 bases, leaving 6 bases between them. Germline lookup yields CDR1 SGHNT and CDR2 YYREEE (reference sequence). There are 11 residues in the CDR3. The CDR3 loop is CASSSLDEQFF. The CDR3 nucleotides are TGTGCCAGCAGCTCCTTGGATGAGCAGTTCTTC. Full variable domain (rest looked up from reference TRBV5-4 and TRBJ2-1): ETGVTQSPTHLIKTRGQQVTLRCSSQSGHNTVSWYQQALGQGPQFIFQYYREEENGRGNFPPRFSGLQFPNYSSELNVNALELDDSALYLCASSSLDEQFFGPGTRLTVL.

A word on this clonotype: A single base separates this from a much larger clone, so it may be a read error. The chain uses TRBV6-5 and TRBJ1-1; D gene uncertain. Germline CDR1 MNHEY, CDR2 SVGAGI. The CDR3 covers 14 residues. Between the trimmed V and J ends, which lost 2 bases and 4 bases, there was a span of 11 bases. The CDR3 DNA reads TGTGCCAGCAGTTACGTGGTAGTACGCACTGAAGCTTTCTTT. Translating it yields CASSYVVVRTEAFF.

Only one count was recorded for this clonotype. The chain uses TRBV20-1 and TRBJ1-2, with a possible D match to TRBD1 (5 bases). The CDR3 is 9 residues long. Deletions cut 5 bases from V and 8 bases from J, with 6 bases between. The germline CDR1 and CDR2 sequences are DFQATT and SNEGSKA (reference sequence). CDR3 amino acids: CSARQGYTF. CDR3 sequence (DNA): TGCAGTGCTCGACAGGGCTACACCTTC.